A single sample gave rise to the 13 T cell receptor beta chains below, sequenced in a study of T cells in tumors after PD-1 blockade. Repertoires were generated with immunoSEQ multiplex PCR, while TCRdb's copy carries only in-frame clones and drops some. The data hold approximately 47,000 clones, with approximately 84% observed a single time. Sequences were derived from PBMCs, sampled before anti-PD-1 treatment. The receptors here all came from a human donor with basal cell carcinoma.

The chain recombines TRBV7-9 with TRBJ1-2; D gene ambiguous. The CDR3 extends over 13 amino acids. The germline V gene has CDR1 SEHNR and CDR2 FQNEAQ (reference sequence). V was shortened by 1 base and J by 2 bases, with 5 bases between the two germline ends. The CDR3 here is CASSLGWNYGYTF. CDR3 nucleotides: TGTGCCAGCAGCTTAGGCTGGAACTATGGCTACACCTTC. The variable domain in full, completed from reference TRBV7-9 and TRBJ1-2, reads DTGVSQNPRHKITKRGQNVTFRCDPISEHNRLYWYRQTLGQGPEFLTYFQNEAQLEKSRLLSDRFSAERPKGSFSTLEIQRTEQGDSAMYLCASSLGWNYGYTFGSGTRLTVV.

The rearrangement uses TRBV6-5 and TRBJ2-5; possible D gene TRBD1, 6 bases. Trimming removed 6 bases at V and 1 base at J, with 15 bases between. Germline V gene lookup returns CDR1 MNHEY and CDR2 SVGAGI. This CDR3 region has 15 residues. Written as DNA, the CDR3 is TGTGCCAGCAGGACCCTACAGGGCTTCCAAGAGACCCAGTACTTC. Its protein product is CASRTLQGFQETQYF.

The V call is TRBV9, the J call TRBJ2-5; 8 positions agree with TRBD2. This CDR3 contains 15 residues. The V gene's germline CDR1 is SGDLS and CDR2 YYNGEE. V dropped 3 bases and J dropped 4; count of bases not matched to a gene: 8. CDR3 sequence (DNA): TGTGCCAGCAGCGGGCAAGCGGGGGTAGGAGAGACCCAGTACTTC. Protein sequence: CASSGQAGVGETQYF.

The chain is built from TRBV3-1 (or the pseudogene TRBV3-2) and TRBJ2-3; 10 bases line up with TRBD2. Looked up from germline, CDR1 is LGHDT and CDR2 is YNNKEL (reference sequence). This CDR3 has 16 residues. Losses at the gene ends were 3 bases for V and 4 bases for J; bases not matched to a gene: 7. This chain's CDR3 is CASSQLSGGASDTQYF. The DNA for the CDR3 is TGTGCCAGCAGCCAGTTAAGCGGGGGGGCCTCAGATACGCAGTATTTT.

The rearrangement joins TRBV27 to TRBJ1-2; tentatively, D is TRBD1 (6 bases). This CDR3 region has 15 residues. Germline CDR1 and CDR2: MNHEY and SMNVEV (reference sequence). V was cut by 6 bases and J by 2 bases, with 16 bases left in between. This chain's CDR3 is CASSPTPTGNYGYTF. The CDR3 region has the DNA TGTGCCAGCAGCCCTACACCCACAGGGAACTATGGCTACACCTTC.

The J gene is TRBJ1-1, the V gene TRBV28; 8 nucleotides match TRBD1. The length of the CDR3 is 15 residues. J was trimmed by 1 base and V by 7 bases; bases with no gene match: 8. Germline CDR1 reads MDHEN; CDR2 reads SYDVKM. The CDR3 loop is CASMIHGTGNTEAFF. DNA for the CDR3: TGTGCCAGCATGATCCACGGGACAGGGAACACTGAAGCTTTCTTT.

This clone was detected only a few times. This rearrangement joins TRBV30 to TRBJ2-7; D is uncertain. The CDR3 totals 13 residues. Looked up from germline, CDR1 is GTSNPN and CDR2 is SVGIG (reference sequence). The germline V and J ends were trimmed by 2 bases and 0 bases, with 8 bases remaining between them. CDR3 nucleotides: TGTGCCTGGAGTCAATGGAGCTCCTACGAGCAGTACTTC. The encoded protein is CAWSQWSSYEQYF.

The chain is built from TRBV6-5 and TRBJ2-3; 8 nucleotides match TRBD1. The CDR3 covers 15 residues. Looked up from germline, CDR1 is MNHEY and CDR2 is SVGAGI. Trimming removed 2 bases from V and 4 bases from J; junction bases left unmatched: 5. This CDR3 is CASSYGTGRADTQYF. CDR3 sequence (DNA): TGTGCCAGCAGTTACGGGACAGGACGGGCAGATACGCAGTATTTT.

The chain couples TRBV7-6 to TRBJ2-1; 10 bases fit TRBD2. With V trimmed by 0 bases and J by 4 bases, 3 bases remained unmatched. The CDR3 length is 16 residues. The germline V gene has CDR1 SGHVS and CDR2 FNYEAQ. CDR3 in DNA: TGTGCCAGCAGCTTAGCCACAGCGGGGGGGTACAATGAGCAGTTCTTC. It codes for CASSLATAGGYNEQFF.

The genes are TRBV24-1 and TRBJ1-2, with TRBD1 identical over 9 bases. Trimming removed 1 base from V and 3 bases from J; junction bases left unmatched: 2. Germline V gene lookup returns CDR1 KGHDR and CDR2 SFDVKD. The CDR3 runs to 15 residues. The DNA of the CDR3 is TGTGCCACCAGTGATTTAGGGACAGGGTACTATGGCTACACCTTC. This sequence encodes CATSDLGTGYYGYTF.

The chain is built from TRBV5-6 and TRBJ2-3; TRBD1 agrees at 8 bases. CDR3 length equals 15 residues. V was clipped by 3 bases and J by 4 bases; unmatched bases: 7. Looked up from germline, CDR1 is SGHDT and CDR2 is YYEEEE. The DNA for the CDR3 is TGTGCCAGCAGCTCTGGACAGGGTGAGGCAGATACGCAGTATTTT. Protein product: CASSSGQGEADTQYF.

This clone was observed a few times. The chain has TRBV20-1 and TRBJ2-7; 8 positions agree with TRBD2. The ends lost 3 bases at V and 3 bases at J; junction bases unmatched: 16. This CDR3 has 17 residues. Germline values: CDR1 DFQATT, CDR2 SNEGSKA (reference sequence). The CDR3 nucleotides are TGCAGTGCTAGTTTCGACCTTACAGCGGGGGCTGTCTACGAGCAGTACTTC. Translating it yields CSASFDLTAGAVYEQYF.

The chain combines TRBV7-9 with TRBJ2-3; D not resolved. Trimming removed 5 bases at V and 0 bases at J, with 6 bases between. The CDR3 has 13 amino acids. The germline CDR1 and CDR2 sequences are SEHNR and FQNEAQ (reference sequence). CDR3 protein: CASSPLSTDTQYF. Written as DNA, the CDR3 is TGTGCCAGCAGCCCCCTTAGCACAGATACGCAGTATTTT.